The clone carrying this T cell receptor (beta chain) was seen only once. This specimen belongs to a study of blood T cell repertoires in COVID-19. Between the trimmed V and J ends, which lost 7 bases and 5 bases, there was a span of 13 bases. The germline CDR1 and CDR2 sequences are SNHLY and FYNNEI. This CDR3 comprises 13 residues. Clones were read by immunoSEQ multiplex PCR, and TCRdb kept only the in-frame ones, dropping some. The repertoire consists of 360,000 or so clones, with roughly four fifths occurring once and the leading ten covering about 4.8%. Enrolled through a virtual design, the participants were between roughly 18 and 95 years of age and came from 24 US areas. Participants' own reports of clinical history determined their cohort assignment. In Cohort 3, a recovered donor had either two negative PCRs, clearance, or symptom resolution.

The sequenced sample consisted of PBMCs or T cells enriched from blood (not recorded which). The sequence was collected from a woman aged 45-65 years who had recovered from COVID-19. V and J are TRBV2 and TRBJ2-3, with a possible D match to TRBD1 (6 bases). CDR3 loop: CASTQGLGDTQYF. Here the CDR3 DNA reads TGTGCCAGCACCCAGGGGTTGGGAGATACGCAGTATTTT.